This T cell receptor beta chain comes out of a study of cytomegalovirus exposure and HLA in healthy donors. In the PCR, 60 Vbeta and 13 Jbeta primers were used. Clones were sequenced by immunoSEQ multiplex PCR, and TCRdb holds only the in-frame ones, with some missing. The sample yields about 220,000 clones, more than 60% seen once. The V segment lost 4 bases and the J segment 2 bases; nucleotides outside the gene matches: 9. CDR3 length equals 15 residues. CDR1 SGHDT and CDR2 YYEEEE come from the germline V gene. The chain couples TRBV5-6 to TRBJ2-7; 7 bases fit TRBD2. Sequences were obtained from PBMCs. This receptor was identified in a woman aged 25 to 45 in good health and CMV-seronegative. CDR3 coding DNA: TGTGCCAGCAGCCGAACGACTAGCCCTACCTACGAGCAGTACTTC. It yields the protein CASSRTTSPTYEQYF.